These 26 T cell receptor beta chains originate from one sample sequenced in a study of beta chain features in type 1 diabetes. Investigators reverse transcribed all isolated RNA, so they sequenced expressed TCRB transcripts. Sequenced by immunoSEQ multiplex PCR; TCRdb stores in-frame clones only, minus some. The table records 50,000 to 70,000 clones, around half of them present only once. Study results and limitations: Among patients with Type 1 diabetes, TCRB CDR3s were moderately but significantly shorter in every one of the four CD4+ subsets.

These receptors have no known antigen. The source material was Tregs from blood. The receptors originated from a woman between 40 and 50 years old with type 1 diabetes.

CDR3 amino acids: CATSTPTGVETEAFF. In nucleotides, the CDR3 is TGTGCCACCAGCACCCCGACAGGGGTAGAGACTGAAGCTTTCTTT. The chain is built from TRBV15 and TRBJ1-1; the match to TRBD1 covers 8 bases. CDR1 and CDR2 from the germline V gene are LNHNV and YYDKDF (reference sequence). Unmatched junction bases numbered 9, after V lost 4 bases and J lost 5 bases. The CDR3 extends over 15 amino acids.

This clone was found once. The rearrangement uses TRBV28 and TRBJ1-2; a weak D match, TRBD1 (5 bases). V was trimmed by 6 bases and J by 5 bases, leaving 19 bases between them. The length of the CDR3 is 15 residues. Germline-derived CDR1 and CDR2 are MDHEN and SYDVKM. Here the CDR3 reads CASSLADFRGYGYTF. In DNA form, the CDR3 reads TGTGCCAGCAGCCTCGCTGACTTCCGGGGGTATGGCTACACCTTC.

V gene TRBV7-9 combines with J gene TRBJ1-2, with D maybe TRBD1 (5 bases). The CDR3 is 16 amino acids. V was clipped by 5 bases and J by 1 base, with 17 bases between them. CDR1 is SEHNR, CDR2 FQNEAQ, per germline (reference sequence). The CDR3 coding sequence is TGTGCCAGCAGCCTACCGATCACGACAGATAACTATGGCTACACCTTC. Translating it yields CASSLPITTDNYGYTF.

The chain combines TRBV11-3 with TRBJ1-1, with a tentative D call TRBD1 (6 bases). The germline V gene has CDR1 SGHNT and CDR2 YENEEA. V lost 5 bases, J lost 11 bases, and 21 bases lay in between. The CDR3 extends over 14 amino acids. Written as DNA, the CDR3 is TGTGCCAGCAGCCCTCCGGGGGGGCTGAGTACGGCTTTCTTT. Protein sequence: CASSPPGGLSTAFF.

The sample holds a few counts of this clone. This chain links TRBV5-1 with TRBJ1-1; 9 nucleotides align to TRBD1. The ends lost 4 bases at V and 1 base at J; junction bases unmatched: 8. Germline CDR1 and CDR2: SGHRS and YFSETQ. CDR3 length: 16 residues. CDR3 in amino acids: CASSAVPGQGNTEAFF. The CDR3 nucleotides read TGCGCCAGCAGCGCCGTCCCGGGACAGGGGAACACTGAAGCTTTCTTT.

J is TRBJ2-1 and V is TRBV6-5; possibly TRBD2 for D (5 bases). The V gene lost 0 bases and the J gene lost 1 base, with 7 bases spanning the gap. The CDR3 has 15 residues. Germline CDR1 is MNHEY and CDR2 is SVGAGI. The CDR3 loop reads CASSYSPGSYNEQFF. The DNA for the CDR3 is TGTGCCAGCAGTTACTCCCCGGGGTCCTACAATGAGCAGTTCTTC.

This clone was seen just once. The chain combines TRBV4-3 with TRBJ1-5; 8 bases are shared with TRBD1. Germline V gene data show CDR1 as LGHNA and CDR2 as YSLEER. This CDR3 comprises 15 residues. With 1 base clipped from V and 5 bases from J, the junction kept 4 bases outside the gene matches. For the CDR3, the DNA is TGCGCCAGCAGCCAAGGTGGGGGACAGGATCAGCCCCAGCATTTT. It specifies CASSQGGGQDQPQHF.

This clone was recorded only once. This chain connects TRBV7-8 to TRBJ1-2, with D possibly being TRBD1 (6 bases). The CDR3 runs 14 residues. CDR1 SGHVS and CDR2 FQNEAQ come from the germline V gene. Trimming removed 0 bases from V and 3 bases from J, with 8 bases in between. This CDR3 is CASSLAHRDYGYTF. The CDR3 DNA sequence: TGTGCCAGCAGCTTAGCGCACAGGGACTATGGCTACACCTTC.

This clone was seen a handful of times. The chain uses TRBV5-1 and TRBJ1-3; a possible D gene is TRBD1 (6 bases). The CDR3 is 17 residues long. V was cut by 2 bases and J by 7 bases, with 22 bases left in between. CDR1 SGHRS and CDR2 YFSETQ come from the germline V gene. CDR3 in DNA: TGCGCCAGCAGCTTTGGAGGACAGTTATCATCCGGGAACACCATATATTTT. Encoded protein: CASSFGGQLSSGNTIYF.

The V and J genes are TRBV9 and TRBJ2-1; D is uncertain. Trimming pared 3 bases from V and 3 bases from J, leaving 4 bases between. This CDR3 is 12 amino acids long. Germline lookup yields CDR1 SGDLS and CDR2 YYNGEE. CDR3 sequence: CASSANYNEQFF. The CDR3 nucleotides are TGTGCCAGCAGCGCCAACTACAATGAGCAGTTCTTC.

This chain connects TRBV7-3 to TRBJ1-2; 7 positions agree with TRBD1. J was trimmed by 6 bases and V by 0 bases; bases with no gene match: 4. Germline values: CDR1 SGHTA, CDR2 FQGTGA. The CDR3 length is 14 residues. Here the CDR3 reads CASSLTGTGDGYTF. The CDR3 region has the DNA TGTGCCAGCAGCTTAACCGGAACAGGGGATGGCTACACCTTC. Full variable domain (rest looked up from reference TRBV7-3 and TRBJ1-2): GAGVSQTPSNKVTEKGKYVELRCDPISGHTALYWYRQSLGQGPEFLIYFQGTGAADDSGLPNDRFFAVRPEGSVSTLKIQRTERGDSAVYLCASSLTGTGDGYTFGSGTRLTVV.

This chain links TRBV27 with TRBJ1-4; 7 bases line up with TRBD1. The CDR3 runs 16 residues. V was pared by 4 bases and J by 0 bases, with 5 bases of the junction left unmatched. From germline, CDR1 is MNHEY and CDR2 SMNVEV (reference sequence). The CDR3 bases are TGTGCCAGCAGTTCGAGACAGGGCTCAACTAATGAAAAACTGTTTTTT. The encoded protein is CASSSRQGSTNEKLFF.

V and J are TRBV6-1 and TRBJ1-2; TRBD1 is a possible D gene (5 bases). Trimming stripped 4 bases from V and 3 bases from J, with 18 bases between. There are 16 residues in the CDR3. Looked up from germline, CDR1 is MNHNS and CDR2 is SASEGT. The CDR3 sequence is CASSVSGGGRHYGYTF. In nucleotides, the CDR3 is TGTGCCAGCAGTGTCTCGGGCGGGGGTAGGCACTATGGCTACACCTTC.

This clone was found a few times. CDR3 protein: CASGSSQRDRGLQETQYF. The CDR3, as DNA: TGTGCTAGTGGTTCATCCCAGAGGGACAGGGGGCTCCAAGAGACCCAGTACTTC. V gene TRBV12-5 combines with J gene TRBJ2-5; 12 bases fit TRBD1. Germline V CDR1 and CDR2: LGHNT, FRNRAP. The CDR3 loop spans 18 amino acids. The ends lost 4 bases at V and 1 base at J; junction bases unmatched: 10.

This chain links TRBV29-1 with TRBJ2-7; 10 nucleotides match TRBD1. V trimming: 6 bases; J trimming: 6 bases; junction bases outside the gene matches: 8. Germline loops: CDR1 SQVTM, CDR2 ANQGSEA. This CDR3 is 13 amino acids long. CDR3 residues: CSVLRDRGGEQYF. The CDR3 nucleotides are TGCAGCGTCCTGAGGGACAGGGGAGGCGAGCAGTACTTC.

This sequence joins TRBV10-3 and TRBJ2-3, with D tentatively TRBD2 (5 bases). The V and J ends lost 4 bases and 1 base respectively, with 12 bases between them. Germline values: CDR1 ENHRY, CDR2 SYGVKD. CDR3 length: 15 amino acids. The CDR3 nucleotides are TGTGCCATCAGTGCCTTAGGTAGCGGCACAGATACGCAGTATTTT. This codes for CAISALGSGTDTQYF.

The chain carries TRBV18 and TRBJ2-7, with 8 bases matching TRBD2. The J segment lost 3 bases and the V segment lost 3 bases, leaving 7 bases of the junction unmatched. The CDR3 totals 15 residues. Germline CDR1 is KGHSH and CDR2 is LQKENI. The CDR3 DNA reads TGTGCCAGCTCACCCCCAAGCGGGAGAAACTACGAGCAGTACTTC. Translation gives CASSPPSGRNYEQYF.

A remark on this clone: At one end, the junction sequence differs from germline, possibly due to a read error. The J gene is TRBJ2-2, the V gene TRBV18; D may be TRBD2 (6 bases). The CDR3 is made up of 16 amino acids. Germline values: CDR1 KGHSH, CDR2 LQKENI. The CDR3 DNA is TGTGCCAGCCCACCCAGGTTGGGACTCAACACCGGGGAGCTGTTTTTT. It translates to CASPPRLGLNTGELFF.

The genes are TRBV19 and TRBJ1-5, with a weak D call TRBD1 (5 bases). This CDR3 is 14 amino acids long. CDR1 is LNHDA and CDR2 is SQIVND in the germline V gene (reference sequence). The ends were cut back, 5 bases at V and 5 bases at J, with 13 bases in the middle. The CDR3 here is CASSSDSAYQPQHF. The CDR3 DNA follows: TGTGCCAGTAGTTCAGACAGCGCTTATCAGCCCCAGCATTTT.

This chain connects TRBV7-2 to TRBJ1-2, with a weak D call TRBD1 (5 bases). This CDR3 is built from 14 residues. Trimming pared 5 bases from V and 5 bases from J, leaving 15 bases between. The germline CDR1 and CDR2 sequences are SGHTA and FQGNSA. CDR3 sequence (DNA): TGTGCCAGCAGCCCACAGGACGGAATTTATGGCTACACCTTC. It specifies CASSPQDGIYGYTF.

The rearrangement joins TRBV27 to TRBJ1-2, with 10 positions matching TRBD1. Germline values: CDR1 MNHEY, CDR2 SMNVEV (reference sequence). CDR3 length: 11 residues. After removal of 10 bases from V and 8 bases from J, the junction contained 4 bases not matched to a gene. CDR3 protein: CATRTGGGYTF. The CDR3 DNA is TGTGCCACTCGGACAGGGGGAGGCTACACCTTC.

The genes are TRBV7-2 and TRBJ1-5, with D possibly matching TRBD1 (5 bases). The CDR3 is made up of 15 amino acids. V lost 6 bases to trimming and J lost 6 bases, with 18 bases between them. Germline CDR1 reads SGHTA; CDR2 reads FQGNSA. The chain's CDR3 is CASSSQAGFGQPQHF. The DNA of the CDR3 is TGTGCCAGCAGTTCACAAGCAGGGTTTGGTCAGCCCCAGCATTTT.

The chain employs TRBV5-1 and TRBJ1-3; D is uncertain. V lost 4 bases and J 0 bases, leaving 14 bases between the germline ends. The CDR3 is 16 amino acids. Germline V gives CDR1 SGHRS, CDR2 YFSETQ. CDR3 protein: CASSPINGISGNTIYF. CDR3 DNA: TGCGCCAGCAGCCCTATTAACGGTATCTCTGGAAACACCATATATTTT.

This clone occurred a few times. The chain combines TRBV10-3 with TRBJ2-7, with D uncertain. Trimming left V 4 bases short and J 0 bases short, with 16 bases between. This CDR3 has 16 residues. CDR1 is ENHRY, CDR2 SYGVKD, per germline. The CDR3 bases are TGTGCCATCAGTGGGCCCCCGGTGGGCTCCTCCTACGAGCAGTACTTC. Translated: CAISGPPVGSSYEQYF.

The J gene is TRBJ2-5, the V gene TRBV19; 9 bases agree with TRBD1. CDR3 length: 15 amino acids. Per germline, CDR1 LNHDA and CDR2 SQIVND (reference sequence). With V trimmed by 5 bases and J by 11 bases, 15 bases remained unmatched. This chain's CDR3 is CASSGGQGRGREQYF. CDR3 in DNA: TGTGCCAGTAGTGGGGGACAGGGTCGAGGACGGGAGCAGTACTTC.

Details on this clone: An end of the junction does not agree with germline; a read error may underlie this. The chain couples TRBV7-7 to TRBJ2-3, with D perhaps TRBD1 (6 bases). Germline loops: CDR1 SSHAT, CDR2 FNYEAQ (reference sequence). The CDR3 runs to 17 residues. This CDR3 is CASSPLNRDTSTDTQYF. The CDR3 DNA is TGTGCTAGCAGCCCCCTCAACCGGGACACAAGCACAGATACGCAGTATTTT.